The 31 T cell receptor beta chains below come from one sample, sequenced in a study of PD-1 blockade in classical Hodgkin lymphoma. Time point meaning: cycle 4 day 1 (C4D1), after 6 weeks of nivolumab. Brentuximab vedotin exposure varied, and every patient relapsed after autologous stem cell transplantation. Starting with thawed PBMCs, CD4+ T cells were purified by magnetic negative selection. Some clones are missing from TCRdb's copy, which holds only in-frame ones; the method was immunoSEQ multiplex PCR. The sample has around 37,000 clones; about 93% are singletons. The sequencing used CD4+ T cells from blood, collected before the fourth cycle of nivolumab. The origin of the receptors is a human donor with classical Hodgkin lymphoma.

The chain is built from TRBV27 and TRBJ1-1; maybe TRBD1 (6 bases). The germline gives CDR1 MNHEY, CDR2 SMNVEV (reference sequence). The CDR3 extends over 13 amino acids. V shed 1 base and J shed 4 bases, with 7 bases lying between them. CDR3 amino acids: CASSLFRGTEAFF. CDR3 bases: TGTGCCAGCAGTTTATTCAGGGGCACTGAAGCTTTCTTT.

The V gene is TRBV9, the J gene TRBJ1-2; D call uncertain. This CDR3 comprises 14 residues. CDR1 and CDR2 (germline): SGDLS, YYNGEE. With 0 bases removed from V and 6 bases from J, the gap between germline ends came to 12 bases. The CDR3 DNA reads TGTGCCAGCAGCGTAGCGGGTGATTTCGATGGCTACACCTTC. Its protein is CASSVAGDFDGYTF.

This chain uses TRBV6-1 with TRBJ2-7; D possibly corresponds to TRBD2 (6 bases). This CDR3 has 15 amino acids. Trimming cost V 2 bases and J 2 bases, with 13 bases left between them. Germline V CDR1 and CDR2: MNHNS, SASEGT. The CDR3 nucleotides are TGTGCCAGCAGTGAAATTCGGCGGGGTACCTACGAGCAGTACTTC. Its protein is CASSEIRRGTYEQYF.

The V call is TRBV30, the J call TRBJ1-6, with 7 bases that match TRBD1. Germline CDR1 reads GTSNPN; CDR2 reads SVGIG (reference sequence). After removal of 5 bases from V and 4 bases from J, the junction contained 5 bases not matched to a gene. The length of the CDR3 is 14 residues. The CDR3 DNA reads TGTGCCTGGGGGGACAGTGGTTATAATTCACCCCTCCACTTT. This sequence encodes CAWGDSGYNSPLHF.

The CDR3 spells CASSQSIVGYEQYF. DNA for the CDR3: TGTGCCAGCAGCCAATCTATAGTGGGTTACGAGCAGTACTTC. V usage is TRBV14 and J usage is TRBJ2-7, with unresolved D. Looked up from germline, CDR1 is SGHDN and CDR2 is FVKESK. This CDR3 contains 14 residues. Deletions cut 2 bases from V and 4 bases from J, with 12 bases between. Full variable domain (outside the CDR3, taken from reference TRBV14 and TRBJ2-7): EAGVTQFPSHSVIEKGQTVTLRCDPISGHDNLYWYRRVMGKEIKFLLHFVKESKQDESGMPNNRFLAERTGGTYSTLKVQPAELEDSGVYFCASSQSIVGYEQYFGPGTRLTVT.

The CDR3 DNA reads as TGCAGCGTCCAACGGGTCCGGGCTGGGGCCAACGTCCTGACTTTC. As protein: CSVQRVRAGANVLTF. The rearrangement uses TRBV29-1 and TRBJ2-6; D ambiguous. The CDR3 covers 15 residues. The germline V gene has CDR1 SQVTM and CDR2 ANQGSEA. Between the trimmed V and J ends, which lost 6 bases and 2 bases, there was a span of 14 bases.

V gene TRBV2 combines with J gene TRBJ2-7; 7 nucleotides align to TRBD2. The CDR3 totals 14 residues. CDR1 is SNHLY and CDR2 is FYNNEI in the germline V gene. V shed 6 bases and J 2 bases; nucleotides not matched to a gene: 7. CDR3 residues: CASRRAGETYEQYF. CDR3 bases: TGTGCCAGCAGGCGCGCGGGGGAAACCTACGAGCAGTACTTC.

The chain couples TRBV6-5 to TRBJ1-1, with D possibly matching TRBD1 (6 bases). Deletions cut 0 bases from V and 8 bases from J, with 10 bases between. This CDR3 is built from 13 residues. Germline V gives CDR1 MNHEY, CDR2 SVGAGI. CDR3 in amino acids: CASSYSGRGEAFF. CDR3 sequence (DNA): TGTGCCAGCAGTTACTCGGGCAGGGGAGAAGCTTTCTTT.

This clone was seen a few times. This chain links TRBV5-6 with TRBJ1-5, with a possible D match to TRBD1 (6 bases). CDR1 and CDR2 (germline): SGHDT, YYEEEE. This CDR3 is built from 15 residues. Trimming took off 4 bases at V and 0 bases at J, with 11 bases between the two ends. CDR3 nucleotides: TGTGCCAGCAGCAGGACAGACTATAGCAATCAGCCCCAGCATTTT. It specifies CASSRTDYSNQPQHF.

The chain carries TRBV10-2 and TRBJ1-1; D unclear. The CDR3 extends over 12 amino acids. Germline V gives CDR1 WSHSY, CDR2 SAAADI. V lost 8 bases and J lost 3, with 10 bases in between. The chain's CDR3 is CASLLTDTEAFF. The CDR3 bases are TGCGCCAGCTTATTGACGGACACTGAAGCTTTCTTT.

The chain is built from TRBV18 and TRBJ2-5; tentatively, D is TRBD2 (5 bases). Germline V lookup: CDR1 KGHSH, CDR2 LQKENI. The CDR3 has 13 amino acids. V shed 8 bases and J shed 1 base, with 11 bases lying between them. The CDR3 spells CASAKAGQETQYF. Here the CDR3 DNA reads TGTGCCAGCGCAAAGGCGGGCCAAGAGACCCAGTACTTC.

The chain employs TRBV9 and TRBJ1-1; TRBD1 matches 11 bases. Losses at the gene ends were 6 bases for V and 7 bases for J; bases not matched to a gene: 8. Germline V lookup: CDR1 SGDLS, CDR2 YYNGEE. CDR3 length: 14 residues. The CDR3 bases are TGTGCCAGCACCGGGACAGGGGGTCAGAATGAAGCTTTCTTT. Translating gives CASTGTGGQNEAFF.

The chain is built from TRBV2 and TRBJ2-5; D ambiguous. The CDR3 has 13 amino acids. In germline, CDR1 is SNHLY, CDR2 FYNNEI. Between the trimmed V and J ends, which lost 8 bases and 2 bases, there was a span of 12 bases. The CDR3: CASLEIVQETQYF. In nucleotides, the CDR3 is TGTGCCAGCTTAGAGATAGTACAAGAGACCCAGTACTTC.

The V gene is TRBV11-2, the J gene TRBJ1-1; D unresolved. This CDR3 is 16 amino acids long. CDR1 and CDR2 (germline): SGHAT, FQNNGV. The V gene lost 5 bases and the J gene lost 2 bases, with 18 bases spanning the gap. The CDR3 loop is CASSPVYPGGNTEAFF. CDR3 sequence (DNA): TGTGCCAGCAGCCCAGTTTACCCTGGAGGAAACACTGAAGCTTTCTTT.

The chain joins TRBV28 to TRBJ2-5; D is possibly TRBD1 (5 bases). V lost 6 bases and J lost 2, with 16 bases in between. The CDR3 covers 15 residues. Germline V lookup: CDR1 MDHEN, CDR2 SYDVKM. The CDR3 DNA reads TGTGCCAGCAGATCCAGGGTGGGATGGCAAGAGACCCAGTACTTC. This sequence encodes CASRSRVGWQETQYF. Full variable domain (remainder filled in from reference TRBV28 and TRBJ2-5): DVKVTQSSRYLVKRTGEKVFLECVQDMDHENMFWYRQDPGLGLRLIYFSYDVKMKEKGDIPEGYSVSREKKERFSLILESASTNQTSMYLCASRSRVGWQETQYFGPGTRLLVL.

The gene calls are TRBV6-1 and TRBJ2-1; a possible D gene is TRBD2 (5 bases). CDR3 length: 13 amino acids. The V and J ends lost 0 bases and 10 bases respectively, with 10 bases between them. Germline CDR1 and CDR2: MNHNS and SASEGT. CDR3 sequence reads: CASSEAWAGEQFF. CDR3 DNA: TGTGCCAGCAGTGAAGCGTGGGCGGGCGAGCAGTTCTTC.

This chain connects TRBV28 to TRBJ2-1; TRBD2 agrees at 9 bases. The CDR3 covers 15 residues. Trimming at V came to 6 bases and at J to 7 bases, leaving 10 bases not matched to a gene. The V gene's germline CDR1 is MDHEN and CDR2 SYDVKM. DNA of the CDR3: TGTGCCAGCAGCTCCCATAGCGGGAGTGGGAATGAGCAGTTCTTC. Protein sequence: CASSSHSGSGNEQFF.

The chain carries TRBV20-1 and TRBJ2-3, with D possibly being TRBD1 or TRBD2 (5 bases each). CDR1 and CDR2 (germline): DFQATT, SNEGSKA (reference sequence). The CDR3 is made up of 10 amino acids. Trimming took 6 bases from V and 11 from J, leaving 12 bases between them. The CDR3 bases are TGCAGTGCCAGGGAGTTTAAGCAGTATTTT. Translated, it gives CSAREFKQYF.

The chain links TRBV29-1 to TRBJ2-1; 7 nucleotides line up with TRBD1. The junction had 7 bases not matched to a gene; V was cut back by 1 base and J by 4 bases. The CDR3 runs 15 residues. CDR1 is SQVTM and CDR2 is ANQGSEA in the germline V gene. The CDR3: CSVEADRVQYNEQFF. CDR3 nucleotides: TGCAGCGTTGAAGCCGACAGGGTCCAATACAATGAGCAGTTCTTC.

The chain recombines TRBV6-1 with TRBJ2-7; TRBD1 agrees at 12 bases. After removal of 2 bases from V and 6 bases from J, the junction contained 2 bases not matched to a gene. The CDR3 totals 14 residues. The germline V gene encodes CDR1 MNHNS and CDR2 SASEGT. CDR3 region: CASSELGQGAEQYF. For the CDR3, the DNA is TGTGCCAGCAGTGAACTGGGACAGGGGGCCGAGCAGTACTTC.

This chain joins TRBV7-4 and TRBJ2-3; 9 nucleotides agree with TRBD1. Germline CDR1 and CDR2: SGHVT and SQSDAQ. The CDR3 length is 14 residues. Trimming removed 1 base from V and 4 bases from J; junction bases left unmatched: 0. Here the CDR3 reads CASSLGQGADTQYF. DNA for the CDR3: TGTGCCAGCAGCTTAGGACAGGGGGCAGATACGCAGTATTTT.

This chain links TRBV5-1 with TRBJ1-1; D unclear. CDR1 and CDR2 (germline): SGHRS, YFSETQ. This CDR3 spans 14 amino acids. Trimming took off 0 bases at V and 6 bases at J, with 12 bases between the two ends. CDR3 in amino acids: CASSLDPQRAEAFF. CDR3 sequence (DNA): TGCGCCAGCAGCTTGGACCCCCAACGTGCTGAAGCTTTCTTT.

CDR3 DNA: TGTGCCAGCAGCTTTGGACAGGGGACTTCACCCCTCCACTTT. Its protein product is CASSFGQGTSPLHF. V gene TRBV7-8 combines with J gene TRBJ1-6; the match to TRBD1 covers 9 bases. V dropped 3 bases and J dropped 9; count of bases not matched to a gene: 3. Germline CDR1 reads SGHVS; CDR2 reads FQNEAQ. The CDR3 totals 14 residues.

The rearrangement joins TRBV10-2 to TRBJ2-7; 16 bases align to TRBD2. This CDR3 spans 20 amino acids. Germline values: CDR1 WSHSY, CDR2 SAAADI. Losses at the gene ends were 4 bases for V and 2 bases for J; bases not matched to a gene: 14. CDR3 DNA: TGCGCCAGCAGTGTCAGAGCCTCGGGACTAGCGGGAGGGCTTACCTACGAGCAGTACTTC. This gives the protein CASSVRASGLAGGLTYEQYF.

V usage is TRBV4-1 and J usage is TRBJ2-1; 8 bases line up with TRBD2. The V gene's germline CDR1 is MGHRA and CDR2 YSYEKL. CDR3 length equals 17 residues. Germline trimming cut 4 bases from V and 7 bases from J; bases unmatched to any gene: 15. CDR3 protein: CASSREALAAQRNEQFF. CDR3 DNA: TGCGCCAGCAGCCGAGAAGCACTAGCGGCGCAGAGGAATGAGCAGTTCTTC.

The rearrangement links TRBV19 to TRBJ1-2, with 12 bases that match TRBD1. The V segment lost 8 bases and the J segment 3 bases; nucleotides outside the gene matches: 7. Germline V gives CDR1 LNHDA, CDR2 SQIVND (reference sequence). The CDR3 is 15 amino acids. The DNA of the CDR3 is TGTGCCAGTGGCACCGGGACAGGGGGCTACTATGGCTACACCTTC. It specifies CASGTGTGGYYGYTF. The full variable domain, with the rest looked up from reference TRBV19 and TRBJ1-2, is DGGITQSPKYLFRKEGQNVTLSCEQNLNHDAMYWYRQDPGQGLRLIYYSQIVNDFQKGDIAEGYSVSREKKESFPLTVTSAQKNPTAFYLCASGTGTGGYYGYTFGSGTRLTVV.

This chain connects TRBV27 to TRBJ2-2; 11 bases fit TRBD2. The J segment lost 4 bases and the V segment lost 5 bases, leaving 9 bases of the junction unmatched. The CDR3 has 17 amino acids. Germline V gene lookup returns CDR1 MNHEY and CDR2 SMNVEV (reference sequence). The CDR3 DNA reads as TGTGCCAGCAGTCTCCCTTTAGCGGGAGGGCCCACCGGGGAGCTGTTTTTT. Amino acids: CASSLPLAGGPTGELFF.

This clone was detected once. This chain connects TRBV19 to TRBJ2-1, with 8 bases that match TRBD2. Germline V gene sequence: CDR1 LNHDA, CDR2 SQIVND (reference sequence). This CDR3 region has 11 residues. The CDR3 DNA reads TGTGCGGCTAGCGGGTACAATGAGCAGTTCTTC. Its translation: CAASGYNEQFF.

The V call is TRBV19, the J call TRBJ1-1; 7 bases fit TRBD1. CDR3 length: 14 residues. Losses at the gene ends were 4 bases for V and 4 bases for J; bases not matched to a gene: 6. Germline V lookup: CDR1 LNHDA, CDR2 SQIVND (reference sequence). CDR3 DNA: TGTGCCAGTAGTACCCAAGACAGGGCCACTGAAGCTTTCTTT. Translated: CASSTQDRATEAFF.

The chain has TRBV30 and TRBJ2-5, with D hard to call. This CDR3 has 14 residues. Trimming pared 2 bases from V and 2 bases from J, leaving 12 bases between. Germline CDR1 reads GTSNPN; CDR2 reads SVGIG (reference sequence). The CDR3 loop is CAWSLSGLQETQYF. Written as DNA, the CDR3 is TGTGCCTGGAGTCTTTCCGGGCTTCAAGAGACCCAGTACTTC. Combining the CDR3 with reference TRBV30 and TRBJ2-5 gives the whole variable domain SQTIHQWPATLVQPVGSPLSLECTVEGTSNPNLYWYRQAAGRGLQLLFYSVGIGQISSEVPQNLSASRPQDRQFILSSKKLLLSDSGFYLCAWSLSGLQETQYFGPGTRLLVL.

The chain carries TRBV5-1 and TRBJ1-2, with a tentative D call TRBD1 (5 bases). V lost 4 bases, J lost 4 bases, and 23 bases lay in between. Germline V gene data show CDR1 as SGHRS and CDR2 as YFSETQ. This CDR3 has 17 residues. CDR3: CASSTGLPGLAVYGYTF. The CDR3 DNA is TGCGCCAGCAGCACGGGACTGCCCGGGTTGGCGGTCTATGGCTACACCTTC.